This T cell receptor beta chain originates from a study of vaccination effects on CD4 cells after COVID-19. Study outcomes and limitations: Clonal contraction was marked in infection- and vaccine-induced clones late after vaccination. Convalescent patients were scarce, and early post-infection timepoints were absent.

Before sequencing, viral peptide pools were used by the ViraFEST assay to expand antigen-specific CD4+ T cells. Once cultured for under 11 days, the cells underwent separation to obtain CD4+ T cells. Nucleocapsid antibodies were negative in the vaccine recipients, who had never had SARS-CoV-2 infection. IL-2 medium was substituted for half the medium on days 3 and 7. As regards this clone: Its antigen is still unknown.

TCRdb's copy holds only in-frame clones and misses some; the assay was immunoSEQ multiplex PCR. The sample yields some 68,000 clones, roughly 80% seen once. The V segment lost 4 bases and the J segment 2 bases; nucleotides outside the gene matches: 8. CDR3 length equals 15 residues. Germline V CDR1 and CDR2: SQVTM, ANQGSEA. Specimen: CD4+ T cells from PBMCs cultured with SARS-CoV-2 spike peptides, collected before COVID-19 vaccination. This clonotype was sampled from a human donor who received a COVID-19 vaccine. The chain is built from TRBV29-1 and TRBJ2-5, with 9 bases matching TRBD1. DNA of the CDR3: TGCAGCGTTGGCCTACAGGGGGCGAGGCAAGAGACCCAGTACTTC. This sequence encodes CSVGLQGARQETQYF. Combining the CDR3 with reference TRBV29-1 and TRBJ2-5 gives the whole variable domain SAVISQKPSRDICQRGTSLTIQCQVDSQVTMMFWYRQQPGQSLTLIATANQGSEATYESGFVIDKFPISRPNLTFSTLTVSNMSPEDSSIYLCSVGLQGARQETQYFGPGTRLLVL.